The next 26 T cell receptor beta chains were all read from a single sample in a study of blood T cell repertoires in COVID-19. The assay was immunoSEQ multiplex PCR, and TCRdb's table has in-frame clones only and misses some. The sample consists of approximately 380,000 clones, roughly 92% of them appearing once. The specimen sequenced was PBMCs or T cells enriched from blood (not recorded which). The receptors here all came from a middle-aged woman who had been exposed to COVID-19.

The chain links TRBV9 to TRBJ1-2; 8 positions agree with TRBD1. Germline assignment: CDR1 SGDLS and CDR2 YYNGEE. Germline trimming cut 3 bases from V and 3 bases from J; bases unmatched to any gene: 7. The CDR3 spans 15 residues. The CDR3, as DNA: TGTGCCAGCAGCGGCCCAGGGGGCTCGGACTATGGCTACACCTTC. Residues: CASSGPGGSDYGYTF. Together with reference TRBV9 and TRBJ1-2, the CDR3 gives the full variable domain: DSGVTQTPKHLITATGQRVTLRCSPRSGDLSVYWYQQSLDQGLQFLIQYYNGEERAKGNILERFSAQQFPDLHSELNLSSLELGDSALYFCASSGPGGSDYGYTFGSGTRLTVV.

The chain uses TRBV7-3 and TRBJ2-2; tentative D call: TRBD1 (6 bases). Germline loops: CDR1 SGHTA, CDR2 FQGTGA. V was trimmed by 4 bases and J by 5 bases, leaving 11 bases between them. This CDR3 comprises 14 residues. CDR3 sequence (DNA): TGTGCCAGCAGCTACGCTACAGGGACCGGGGAGCTGTTTTTT. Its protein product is CASSYATGTGELFF.

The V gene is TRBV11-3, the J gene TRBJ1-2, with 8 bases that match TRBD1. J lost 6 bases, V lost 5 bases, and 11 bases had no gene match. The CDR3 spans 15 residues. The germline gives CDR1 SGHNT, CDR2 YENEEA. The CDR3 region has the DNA TGTGCCAGCAGCCCACCTAGATCGACAGGGGATGGCTACACCTTC. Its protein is CASSPPRSTGDGYTF.

CDR3 sequence: CASSVQRNTEAFF. The CDR3 DNA is TGTGCCAGCAGCGTACAGAGGAACACTGAAGCTTTCTTT. The chain is built from TRBV7-3 and TRBJ1-1; D gene uncertain. In germline, CDR1 is SGHTA, CDR2 FQGTGA. The germline V and J ends were trimmed by 5 bases and 1 base, with 8 bases remaining between them. The CDR3 extends over 13 amino acids.

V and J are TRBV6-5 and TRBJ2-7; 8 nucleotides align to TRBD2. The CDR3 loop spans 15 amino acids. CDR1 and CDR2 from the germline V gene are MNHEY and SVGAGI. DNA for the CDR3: TGTGCTACCGTGGCCGGGACTAGGGTATTGTACGAGCAGTACTTC. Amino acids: CATVAGTRVLYEQYF.

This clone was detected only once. The CDR3 nucleotides are TGTGCCTGGGCGGGACAGCCAAACACCGGGGAGCTGTTTTTT. Its translation is CAWAGQPNTGELFF. The chain recombines TRBV30 with TRBJ2-2, with a possible D match to TRBD1 (7 bases). V was pared by 5 bases and J by 2 bases, with 12 bases between. The CDR3 sequence is 14 residues long. CDR1 is GTSNPN, CDR2 SVGIG, per germline (reference sequence).

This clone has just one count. In nucleotides, the CDR3 is TGTGCCAGCAGATTCCGGGACAACTCCTACGAGCAGTACTTC. This translates into CASRFRDNSYEQYF. The chain is built from TRBV2 and TRBJ2-7; weak D call: TRBD1 (6 bases). The germline gives CDR1 SNHLY, CDR2 FYNNEI. This CDR3 has 14 amino acids. The V gene lost 6 bases and the J gene lost 0 bases, with 12 bases spanning the gap.

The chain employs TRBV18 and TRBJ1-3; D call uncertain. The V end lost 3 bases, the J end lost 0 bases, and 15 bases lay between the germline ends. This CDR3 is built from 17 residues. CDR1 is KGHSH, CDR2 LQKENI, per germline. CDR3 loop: CASSPLPDGGSGNTIYF. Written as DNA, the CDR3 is TGTGCCAGCTCACCCCTCCCGGACGGAGGCTCTGGAAACACCATATATTTT.

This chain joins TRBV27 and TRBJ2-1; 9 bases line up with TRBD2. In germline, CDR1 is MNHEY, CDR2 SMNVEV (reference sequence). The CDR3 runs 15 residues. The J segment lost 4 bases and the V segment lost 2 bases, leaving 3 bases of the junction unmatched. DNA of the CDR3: TGTGCCAGCAGTTTAGGTGCGGGGGGGTACAATGAGCAGTTCTTC. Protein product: CASSLGAGGYNEQFF.

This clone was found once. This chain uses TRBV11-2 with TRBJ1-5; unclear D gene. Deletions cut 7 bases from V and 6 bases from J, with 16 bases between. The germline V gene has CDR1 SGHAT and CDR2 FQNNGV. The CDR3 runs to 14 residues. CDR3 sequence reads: CASIKRAEGQPQHF. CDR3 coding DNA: TGTGCCAGCATTAAAAGGGCGGAGGGTCAGCCCCAGCATTTT.

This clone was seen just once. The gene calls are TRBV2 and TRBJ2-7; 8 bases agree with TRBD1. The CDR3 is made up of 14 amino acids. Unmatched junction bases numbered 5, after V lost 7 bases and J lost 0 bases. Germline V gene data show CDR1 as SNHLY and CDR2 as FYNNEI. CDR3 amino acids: CASNRDRNSYEQYF. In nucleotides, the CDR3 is TGTGCCAGCAACCGGGACAGGAACTCCTACGAGCAGTACTTC.

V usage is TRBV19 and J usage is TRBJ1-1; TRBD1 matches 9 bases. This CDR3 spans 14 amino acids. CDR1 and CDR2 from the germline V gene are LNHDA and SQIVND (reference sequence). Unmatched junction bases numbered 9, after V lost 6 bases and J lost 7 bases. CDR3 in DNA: TGTGCCAGTAGACAGCCCGGGACAGGGAATGAAGCTTTCTTT. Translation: CASRQPGTGNEAFF.

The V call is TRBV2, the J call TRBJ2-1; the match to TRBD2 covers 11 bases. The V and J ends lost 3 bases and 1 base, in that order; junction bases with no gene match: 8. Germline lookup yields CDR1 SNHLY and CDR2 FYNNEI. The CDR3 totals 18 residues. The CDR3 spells CASSEANLAGGSYNEQFF. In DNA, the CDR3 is TGTGCCAGCAGTGAGGCTAATCTAGCGGGGGGTTCCTACAATGAGCAGTTCTTC.

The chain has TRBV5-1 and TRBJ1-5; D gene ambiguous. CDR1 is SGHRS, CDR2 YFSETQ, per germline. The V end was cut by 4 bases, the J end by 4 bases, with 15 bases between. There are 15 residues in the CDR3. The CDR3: CASSPIPMTNQPQHF. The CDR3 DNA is TGCGCCAGCAGCCCCATTCCAATGACTAATCAGCCCCAGCATTTT.

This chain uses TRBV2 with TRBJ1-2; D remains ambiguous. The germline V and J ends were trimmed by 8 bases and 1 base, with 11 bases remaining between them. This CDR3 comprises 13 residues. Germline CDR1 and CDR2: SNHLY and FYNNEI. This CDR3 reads CASSLGSNYGYTF. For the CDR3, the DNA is TGTGCCAGCTCCTTGGGGAGTAACTATGGCTACACCTTC.

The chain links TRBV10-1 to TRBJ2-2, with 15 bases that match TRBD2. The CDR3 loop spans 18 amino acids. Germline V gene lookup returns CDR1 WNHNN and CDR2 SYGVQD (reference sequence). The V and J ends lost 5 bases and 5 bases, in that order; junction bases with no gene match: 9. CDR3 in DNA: TGCGCCAGCAGTCCCGGACTAGCGGGAGGGCCGCGGACCGGGGAGCTGTTTTTT. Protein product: CASSPGLAGGPRTGELFF.

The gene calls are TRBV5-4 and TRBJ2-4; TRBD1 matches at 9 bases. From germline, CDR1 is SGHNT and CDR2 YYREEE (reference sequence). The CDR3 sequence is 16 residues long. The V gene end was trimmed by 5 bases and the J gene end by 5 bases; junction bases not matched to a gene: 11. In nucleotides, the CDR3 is TGTGCCAGCAGTGAACCCGGGACAGGGAACCAAAACATTCAGTACTTC. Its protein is CASSEPGTGNQNIQYF.

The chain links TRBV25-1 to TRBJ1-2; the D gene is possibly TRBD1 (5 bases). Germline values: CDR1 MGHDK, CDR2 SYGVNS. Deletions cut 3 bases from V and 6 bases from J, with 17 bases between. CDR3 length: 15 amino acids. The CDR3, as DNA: TGTGCCAGCAGTGATGCTTATGCAGGGCAAAATGGCTACACCTTC. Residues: CASSDAYAGQNGYTF.

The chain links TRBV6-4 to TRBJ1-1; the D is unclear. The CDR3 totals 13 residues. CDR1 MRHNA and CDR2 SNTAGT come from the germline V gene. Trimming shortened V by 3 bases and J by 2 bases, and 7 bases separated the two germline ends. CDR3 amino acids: CASSEQSNTEAFF. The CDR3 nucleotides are TGTGCCAGCAGTGAACAGAGCAACACTGAAGCTTTCTTT.

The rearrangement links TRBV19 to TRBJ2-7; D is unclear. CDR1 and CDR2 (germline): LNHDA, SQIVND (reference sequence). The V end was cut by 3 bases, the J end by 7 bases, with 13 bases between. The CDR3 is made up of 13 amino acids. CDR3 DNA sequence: TGTGCCAGTAGTATTTCGCCCCCCAGGGAGCAGTACTTC. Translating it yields CASSISPPREQYF.

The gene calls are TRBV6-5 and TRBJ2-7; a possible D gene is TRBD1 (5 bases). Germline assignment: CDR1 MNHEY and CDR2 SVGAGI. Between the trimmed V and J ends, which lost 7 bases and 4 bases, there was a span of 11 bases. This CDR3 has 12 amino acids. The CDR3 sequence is CASTRGVYEQYF. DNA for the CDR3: TGTGCCAGCACTAGGGGCGTTTACGAGCAGTACTTC.

In DNA, the CDR3 is TGTGCCTGGAGTGGGGAGGGCTTGAACACTGAAGCTTTCTTT. Protein: CAWSGEGLNTEAFF. The rearrangement joins TRBV30 to TRBJ1-1; D remains ambiguous. The CDR3 has 14 residues. Germline loops: CDR1 GTSNPN, CDR2 SVGIG (reference sequence). V gave up 1 base and J gave up 0 bases, with 9 bases separating them.

The CDR3 DNA reads TGTGCCAGCAGCCAAGATCAGTCGGGAGCAGGGGAGCTGTTTTTT. Translated, it gives CASSQDQSGAGELFF. The chain uses TRBV3-1 (or the pseudogene TRBV3-2) and TRBJ2-2, with D perhaps TRBD2 (6 bases). This CDR3 spans 15 amino acids. In germline, CDR1 is LGHDT, CDR2 YNNKEL (reference sequence). V dropped 0 bases and J dropped 8 bases, with 13 bases sitting between them.

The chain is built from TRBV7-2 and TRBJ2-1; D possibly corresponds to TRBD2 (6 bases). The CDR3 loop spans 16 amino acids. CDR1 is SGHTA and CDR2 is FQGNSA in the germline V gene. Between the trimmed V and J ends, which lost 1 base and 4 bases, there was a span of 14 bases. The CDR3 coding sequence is TGTGCCAGCAGCTTAGAATCGGGAGTTTGGTACAATGAGCAGTTCTTC. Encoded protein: CASSLESGVWYNEQFF.

In DNA form, the CDR3 reads TGTGCCAGCAACGGGGGTGTAAGAACTGAAGCTTTCTTT. This sequence encodes CASNGGVRTEAFF. The rearrangement uses TRBV2 and TRBJ1-1; D is perhaps TRBD1 (5 bases). V was cut by 7 bases and J by 5 bases, with 14 bases left in between. Germline values: CDR1 SNHLY, CDR2 FYNNEI. The CDR3 loop spans 13 amino acids.

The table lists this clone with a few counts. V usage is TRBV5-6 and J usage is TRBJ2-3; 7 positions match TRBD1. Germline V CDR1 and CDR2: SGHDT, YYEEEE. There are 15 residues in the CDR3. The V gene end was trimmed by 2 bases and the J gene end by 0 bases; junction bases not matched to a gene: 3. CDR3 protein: CASSLTGASTDTQYF. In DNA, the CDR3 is TGTGCCAGCAGCTTAACAGGGGCTAGCACAGATACGCAGTATTTT.